This T cell receptor (beta chain) was sequenced for a study of identical twins (dated by TCRdb to about 2016). As for the study more broadly: To test whether fetal clonotypes persist, the study used deep sequencing on TCR alpha and beta repertoires from monozygotic twins, unrelated adults of various ages, and cord blood. Replicate twin experiments were performed at different times using different library preparation protocols to rule out contamination. The full study reports these points: Out-of-frame TCR alpha sequences shared between twins showed an excess of low generation-probability sequences compared with coincidental sharing between unrelated individuals. Zero-insertion analyses could be partly confounded by invariant T cells such as MAIT and iNKT, although diverse VJ usage argued against such confounding for most clonotypes. Recombination models systematically underestimated out-of-frame TCR alpha sharing in monozygotic twins but agreed with sharing between unrelated individuals. Because the same donors could not be followed over many years, the conclusions relied on cross-sectional statistical analysis. Fewer insertions were carried by abundant cord blood beta clonotypes, a similar but weaker trend appeared in young adult naive repertoires, and no such trend appeared in memory repertoires. In beta out-of-frame sequences, excess twin sharing was weaker, because having fewer shared sequences lowered the signal-to-noise ratio.

Concerning this clonotype: No cognate antigen has been identified for it. No much larger clone is present one base from it, and per-base qualities are unavailable.

The V and J ends are trimmed by 2 bases and 5 bases, leaving 12 bases between them. The germline V gene gives CDR1 as MNHEY and CDR2 as SVGAGI. From the cysteine through the phenylalanine, the CDR3 covers 14 amino acids. Only the CDR3 DNA stays, 42 bases, in frame from base 1. Only healthy Caucasian donors were included. Three pairs of female monozygotic twins, all aged roughly 18 to 29 years, made up the twin cohort. Peripheral blood mononuclear cells were used as the source from which RNA for TCR libraries was isolated. Receptor libraries were prepared by 5' RACE. The reads were generated on an Illumina HiSeq 2000. A universal primer binding site was introduced by template switching, and a unique molecular identifier was present in the final cDNA, enabling accurate counting of TCR cDNA molecules. Specific primers in the conserved constant-segment region were used to synthesize first-strand cDNA for TCR alpha and beta chains. Each cDNA library was double barcoded, with a SMART-Mk sample barcode plus Illumina barcodes, to control for contamination. TruSeq adapter sequences and Illumina sample barcodes were added in two successive PCR steps. The TCR alpha and beta cDNA libraries were sequenced on the Illumina HiSeq platform using custom primers. As for the original processing: MiGEC processed the raw reads to extract unique molecular identifiers, while MiXCR was used to determine the CDR3 positions. For each individual, recombination models were inferred using an EM algorithm with the repgenHMM and IGoR tools. The tcR package in R was used for shared clonotype analysis, with sharing normalized by the product of cloneset sizes. Out-of-frame nonproductive sequences were analyzed to study raw recombination free of thymic and clonal selection effects. TCRdb cleaned the public reads at Q25 with fastp, built clones with MiXCR and kept in-frame beta chains. Each CDR3 protein appears once, grouped with its most common genes and DNA. TCRdb, not the original authors, processed these V and J calls. The sample yields under 900,000 distinct CDR3 sequences; 18% were counted once. Over 10% of the sample belongs to the ten largest clones.

These data also featured in a second study, about T cells expressing NK-cell markers. As that second paper reports: Several donors provided sorted CD3+CD56+NKG2C+, CD3+CD56+NKG2C- and CD3+CD56-NKG2C+ T-cell subsets, whose TCR beta-chain repertoires were profiled. Of the eight sequenced donors, seven were found to be HCMV-seropositive and one was found to be HCMV-seronegative. To restrict sorting to alphabetaTCR-expressing T cells, an anti-gammadeltaTCR antibody was added in several experiments. For roughly 6 donors, the dominant CD3+CD56+NKG2C+ clonotypes were among the top 10 CD8+ clonotypes and accounted for 1.0-7.0% of CD8+ T cells. Those dominant clonotypes were again the most abundant among CD3+CD56-NKG2C+ cells in a few donors, at roughly 25-65%. It remained unclear whether the expanded NKG2C-expressing T cell clones were specific for HCMV antigens. All eight donors whose samples were sequenced were randomly selected healthy volunteers, three of them men and five women. A commercial ELISA kit detecting HCMV-specific IgG in serum was used to determine HCMV serostatus. For a handful of donors, bulk peripheral blood T-cell repertoires were also sequenced from unsorted PBMC. MIGEC handled demultiplexing of the reads and grouping by UMI, while MiTCR was used to assemble and quantify clonotypes. To exclude erroneous sequences, only TCR cDNA sequences supported by at least two reads were retained. The tcR package was used for downstream repertoire analysis, and clonotypes were matched across fractions by CDR3 nucleotide sequence plus V segment. Antigen specificity was annotated against VDJdb with VDJmatch, allowing one amino acid substitution in CDR3.

The specimen sequenced was PBMCs. This chain joins TRBV6-5 to TRBJ2-5, with the D segment identity uncertain. The sequence was obtained from a woman in her late teens or twenties in good health. The CDR3 reads CASSYASPRETQYF. The DNA sequence is as follows: TGTGCCAGCAGTTACGCGTCCCCGCGGGAGACCCAGTACTTC.